This T cell receptor (beta chain) was identified in a study of a mutant IDH1 vaccine in newly diagnosed glioma. About the research overall: Vaccinations were initiated 4-6 weeks following radiotherapy alone, or were given together with temozolomide cycles.

The CDR3 spans 13 residues. Germline trimming cut 5 bases from V and 8 bases from J; bases unmatched to any gene: 3. CDR1 and CDR2 (germline): SGHRS, YFSETQ. Data came from immunoSEQ multiplex PCR; TCRdb stores just in-frame clones and leaves some out. There are about 61,000 clones in the sample; over 70% occur only once, and more than 5.5% lies in the top ten. The sample's time point: week 11, during vaccination. Every vaccine dose comprised 300 ug of mutant IDH1 20-mer peptide plus topical imiquimod. Points on this clone: Its target is unknown.

The chain combines TRBV5-1 with TRBJ1-6; 8 positions agree with TRBD1. The TCR comes from a man aged 50-60 years with glioma. The sequenced sample was PBMCs, obtained from a glioma patient whose treatment included an IDH1 peptide vaccine. DNA of the CDR3: TGCGCCAGCAGAACAGGGGGAGATTCACCCCTCCACTTT. Amino acids: CASRTGGDSPLHF.